The T cell receptor (beta chain) described here comes from a study of T cells in narcolepsy. Study overall: Enrolled donors included narcolepsy type 1 or type 2 patients and healthy controls. Study outcomes and limitations: Autoreactive HCRT-specific and TRIB2-specific clonotypes were marked in same-patient CSF-versus-blood CD4+ comparisons. Autoreactive clonotypes reportedly recurred in blood of same and different patients, not controls.

A word on this clone: Its antigen is unknown.

Germline loops: CDR1 KGHSH, CDR2 LQKENI. The CDR3 runs 15 residues. V lost 2 bases, J lost 7 bases, and 5 bases stayed unmatched. Only in-frame clones appear in the TCRdb table, and some are missing; sequencing was by immunoSEQ multiplex PCR. The data contain roughly 16,000 clones, 85% of them singletons. The chain carries TRBV18 and TRBJ2-2, with 9 bases lining up with TRBD1. The sequenced sample was memory (CD45RA-) CD4+ T cells from blood. The sequence was collected from a human donor in good health. CDR3 nucleotides: TGTGCCAGCTCACCAGACACAGGGGGCCACGGGGAGCTGTTTTTT. It specifies CASSPDTGGHGELFF.